This TCR beta chain was sequenced during a study of T cell changes during pregnancy in multiple sclerosis. Assay used: immunoSEQ multiplex PCR; TCRdb lists only in-frame clones, some missing. The sample gives about 80,000 clones, about 90% of which show up once; 1.4% is in the top ten. V shed 3 bases, J shed 0 bases, and the junction held 8 bases outside the gene matches. Germline CDR1 is SGHAT and CDR2 is FQNNGV. This CDR3 contains 18 residues. The chain links TRBV11-2 to TRBJ2-7; 13 nucleotides agree with TRBD2. The sequencing used peripheral blood, collected before pregnancy. The sequence was obtained from a female donor with multiple sclerosis, enrolled in a pregnancy study. DNA of the CDR3: TGTGCCAGCAGCTTGAGGACTAGCGGGGGATTTTACTCCTACGAGCAGTACTTC. Translating it yields CASSLRTSGGFYSYEQYF.